This T cell receptor (beta chain) comes out of a study of cytomegalovirus exposure and HLA in healthy donors. Turning to the study itself: A prior analysis found 90 million to 120 million unique TCR beta sequences from roughly 180 million T cells. General study findings and limits: The study assumed roughly uniform donor sequencing depth for presence/absence analyses.

A multiplex PCR was run with 60 Vbeta primers and 13 Jbeta primers. Sequenced by immunoSEQ multiplex PCR; TCRdb stores in-frame clones only, minus some. The sample carries 130,000 to 150,000 clones, approximately 74% recorded once. As regards this clone: The target antigen is unknown.

The clonotype was recovered from a man aged 18 to 29 in good health and CMV-seropositive. Input material: PBMCs.

The CDR3 protein is CASGEGTYNEQFF. Here the CDR3 DNA reads TGTGCTAGTGGTGAGGGTACCTACAATGAGCAGTTCTTC. The chain has TRBV12-5 and TRBJ2-1; tentatively, D is TRBD2 (5 bases). This CDR3 region has 13 residues. With 5 bases removed from V and 2 bases from J, the gap between germline ends came to 7 bases. Germline V gene sequence: CDR1 LGHNT, CDR2 FRNRAP.